The entry below describes one T cell receptor beta chain. Here immunoSEQ multiplex PCR was the method, and the copy in TCRdb shows in-frame clones only, minus some. Of about 90,000 clones detected, about 90% appear once; the ten largest clones hold approximately 7.4%. These data belong to a study of OX40 agonist ivuxolimab in advanced cancers. As for the study in general: Ivuxolimab is a fully human IgG2 antibody that activates OX40 (CD134). Participants, approximately 83% male, averaged roughly 60 years of age, ranging from about 23 to 79.

The receptor was isolated from an adult with an advanced solid tumor such as melanoma, head and neck, liver or kidney cancer. The sample in question was CD4+ or CD8+ T cells sorted from blood, obtained in a trial of the OX40 agonist ivuxolimab.

The CDR3 region has the DNA TGTGCCAGCAGCCCCGGGACAGGACTTTATACCTTC. Encoded protein: CASSPGTGLYTF. The rearrangement joins TRBV7-9 to TRBJ1-2, with TRBD1 matching over 8 bases. CDR3 length equals 12 residues. CDR1 and CDR2 from the germline V gene are SEHNR and FQNEAQ (reference sequence). V shed 5 bases and J 14 bases; nucleotides not matched to a gene: 10.